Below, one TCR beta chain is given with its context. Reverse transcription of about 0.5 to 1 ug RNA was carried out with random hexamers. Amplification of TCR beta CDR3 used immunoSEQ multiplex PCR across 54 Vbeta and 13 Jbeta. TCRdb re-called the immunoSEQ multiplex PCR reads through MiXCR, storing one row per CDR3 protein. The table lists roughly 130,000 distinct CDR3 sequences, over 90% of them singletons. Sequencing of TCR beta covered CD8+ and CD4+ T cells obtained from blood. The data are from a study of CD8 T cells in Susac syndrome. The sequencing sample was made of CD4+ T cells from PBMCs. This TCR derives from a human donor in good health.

CDR3 amino acids: CASRGGLVETQYF. DNA of the CDR3: TGTGCCAGCCGGGGGGGGCTGGTGGAGACCCAGTACTTC. The V and J genes are TRBV2 and TRBJ2-5, with TRBD2 identical over 8 bases. V trimming: 8 bases; J trimming: 5 bases; junction bases outside the gene matches: 7. The CDR3 covers 13 residues. The germline V gene encodes CDR1 SNHLY and CDR2 FYNNEI.